This record covers a single T cell receptor (beta chain). Its cognate antigen is unknown. This record comes from a study of early T cells in non-severe SARS-CoV-2 infection. Study details: The study sequenced bulk RNA from unsorted whole blood, with chains unpaired.

Attached unique molecular identifiers marked individual cDNA molecules. TCRdb re-called the 5' RACE reads through MiXCR, storing one row per CDR3 protein. Found here are approximately 76,000 distinct CDR3 sequences, about 12% of them singletons; the top ten hold approximately 2.4%. General study points: There was a bias toward anti-spike CD8 responses in VDJdb matching, which missed private and CD4 specificities.

CDR1 is MNHNS and CDR2 is SASEGT in the germline V gene. The CDR3 has 15 amino acids. V lost 6 bases and J lost 8, with 19 bases in between. V and J are TRBV6-1 and TRBJ1-4; D uncertain. The source of this sequence is an adult who was a healthcare worker with PCR-confirmed SARS-CoV-2 infection or an uninfected control (not recorded which). Sequences were obtained from whole blood. The CDR3 DNA reads as TGTGCCAGCAGGGACGCCGGCGCACTAGGCGAAAAACTGTTTTTT. As protein: CASRDAGALGEKLFF.